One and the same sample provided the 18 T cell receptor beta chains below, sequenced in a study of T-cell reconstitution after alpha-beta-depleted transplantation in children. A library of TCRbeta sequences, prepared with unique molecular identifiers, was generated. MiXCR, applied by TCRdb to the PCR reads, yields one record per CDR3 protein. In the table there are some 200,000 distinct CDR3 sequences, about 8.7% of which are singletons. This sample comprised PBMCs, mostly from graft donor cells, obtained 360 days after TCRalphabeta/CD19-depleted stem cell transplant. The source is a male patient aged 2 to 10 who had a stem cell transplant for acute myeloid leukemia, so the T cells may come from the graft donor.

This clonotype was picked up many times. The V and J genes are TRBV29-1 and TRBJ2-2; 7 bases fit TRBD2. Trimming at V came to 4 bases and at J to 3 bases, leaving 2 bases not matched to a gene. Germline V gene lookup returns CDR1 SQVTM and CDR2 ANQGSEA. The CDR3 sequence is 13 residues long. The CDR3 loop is CSVGGLHTGELFF. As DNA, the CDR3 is TGCAGCGTTGGGGGACTACACACCGGGGAGCTGTTTTTT.

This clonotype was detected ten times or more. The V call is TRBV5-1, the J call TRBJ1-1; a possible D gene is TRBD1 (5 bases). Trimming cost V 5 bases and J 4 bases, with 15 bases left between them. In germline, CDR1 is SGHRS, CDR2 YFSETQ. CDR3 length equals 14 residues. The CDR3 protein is CASRSGVGATEAFF. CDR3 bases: TGCGCCAGCAGGTCGGGGGTAGGGGCCACTGAAGCTTTCTTT. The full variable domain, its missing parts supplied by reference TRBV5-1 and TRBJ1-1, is KAGVTQTPRYLIKTRGQQVTLSCSPISGHRSVSWYQQTPGQGLQFLFEYFSETQRNKGNFPGRFSGRQFSNSRSEMNVSTLELGDSALYLCASRSGVGATEAFFGQGTRLTVV.

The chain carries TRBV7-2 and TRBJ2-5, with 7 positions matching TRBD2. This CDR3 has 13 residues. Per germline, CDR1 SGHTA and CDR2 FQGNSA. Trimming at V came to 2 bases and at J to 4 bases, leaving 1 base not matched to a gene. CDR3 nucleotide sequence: TGTGCCAGCAGCTTAAGACTAGCAGAGACCCAGTACTTC. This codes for CASSLRLAETQYF.

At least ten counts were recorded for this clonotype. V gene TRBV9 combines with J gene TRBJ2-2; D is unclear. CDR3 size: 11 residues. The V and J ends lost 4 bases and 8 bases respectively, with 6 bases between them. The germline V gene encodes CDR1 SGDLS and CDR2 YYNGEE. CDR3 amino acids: CASSFDGELFF. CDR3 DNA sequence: TGTGCCAGCAGCTTCGATGGGGAGCTGTTTTTT.

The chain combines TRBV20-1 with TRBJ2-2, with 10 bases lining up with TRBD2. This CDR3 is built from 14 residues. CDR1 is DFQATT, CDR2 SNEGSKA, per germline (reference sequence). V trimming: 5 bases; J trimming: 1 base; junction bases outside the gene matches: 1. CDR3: CSARTSGNTGELFF. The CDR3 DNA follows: TGCAGTGCTCGGACTAGCGGGAACACCGGGGAGCTGTTTTTT.

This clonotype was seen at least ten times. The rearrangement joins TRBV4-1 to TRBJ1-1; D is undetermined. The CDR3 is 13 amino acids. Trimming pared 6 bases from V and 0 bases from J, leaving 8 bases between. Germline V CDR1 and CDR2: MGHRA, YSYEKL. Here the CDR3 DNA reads TGCGCCAGCAGGGATCCACTGAACACTGAAGCTTTCTTT. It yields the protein CASRDPLNTEAFF.

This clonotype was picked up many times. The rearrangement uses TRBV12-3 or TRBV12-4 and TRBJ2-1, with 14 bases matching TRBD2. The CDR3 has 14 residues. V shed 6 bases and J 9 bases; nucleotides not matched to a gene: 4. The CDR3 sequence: CASRTSGRAREQFF. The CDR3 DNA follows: TGTGCCAGCAGGACTAGCGGGAGGGCCCGTGAGCAGTTCTTC.

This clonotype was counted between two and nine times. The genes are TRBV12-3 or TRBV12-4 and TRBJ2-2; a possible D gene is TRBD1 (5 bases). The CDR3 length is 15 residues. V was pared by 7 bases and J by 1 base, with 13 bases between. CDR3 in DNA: TGTGCCAGCACCTCCGGACATAGGAACACCGGGGAGCTGTTTTTT. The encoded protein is CASTSGHRNTGELFF.

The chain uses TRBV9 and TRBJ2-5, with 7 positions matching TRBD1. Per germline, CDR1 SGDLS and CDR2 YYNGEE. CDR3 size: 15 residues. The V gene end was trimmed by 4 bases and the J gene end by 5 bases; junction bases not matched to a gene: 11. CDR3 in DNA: TGTGCCAGCAGCCCCCGAGGGGGCCCTCAGGAGACCCAGTACTTC. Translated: CASSPRGGPQETQYF. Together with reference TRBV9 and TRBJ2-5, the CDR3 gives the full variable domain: DSGVTQTPKHLITATGQRVTLRCSPRSGDLSVYWYQQSLDQGLQFLIQYYNGEERAKGNILERFSAQQFPDLHSELNLSSLELGDSALYFCASSPRGGPQETQYFGPGTRLLVL.

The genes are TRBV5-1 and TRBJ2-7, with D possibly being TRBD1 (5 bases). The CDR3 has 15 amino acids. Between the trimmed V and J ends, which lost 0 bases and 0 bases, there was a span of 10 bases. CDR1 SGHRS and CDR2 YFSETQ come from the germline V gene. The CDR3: CASSLVYRSSYEQYF. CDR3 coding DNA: TGCGCCAGCAGCTTGGTGTACAGGAGCTCCTACGAGCAGTACTTC.

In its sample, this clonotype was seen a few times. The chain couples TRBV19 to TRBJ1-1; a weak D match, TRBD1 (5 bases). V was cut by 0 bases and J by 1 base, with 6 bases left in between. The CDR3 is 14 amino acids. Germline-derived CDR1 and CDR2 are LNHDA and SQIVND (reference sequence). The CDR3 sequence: CASSIERGNTEAFF. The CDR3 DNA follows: TGTGCCAGTAGTATAGAAAGGGGGAACACTGAAGCTTTCTTT.

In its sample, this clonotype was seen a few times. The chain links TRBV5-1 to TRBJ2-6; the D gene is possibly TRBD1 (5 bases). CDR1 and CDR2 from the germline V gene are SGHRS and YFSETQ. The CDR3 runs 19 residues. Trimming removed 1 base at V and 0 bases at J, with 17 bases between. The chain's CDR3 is CASSLWYAGPVSGANVLTF. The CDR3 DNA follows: TGCGCCAGCAGCTTGTGGTACGCAGGGCCCGTCTCTGGGGCCAACGTCCTGACTTTC.

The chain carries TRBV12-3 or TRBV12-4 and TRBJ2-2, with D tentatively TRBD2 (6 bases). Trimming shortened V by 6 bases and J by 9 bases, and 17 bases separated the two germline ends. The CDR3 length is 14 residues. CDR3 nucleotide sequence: TGTGCCAGCAGCTCCGGGACTGTTGACTGGGAGCTGTTTTTT. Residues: CASSSGTVDWELFF.

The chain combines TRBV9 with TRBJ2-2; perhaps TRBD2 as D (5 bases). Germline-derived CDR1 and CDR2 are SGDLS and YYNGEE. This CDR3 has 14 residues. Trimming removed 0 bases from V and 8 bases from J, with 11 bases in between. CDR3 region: CASSVASPGGELFF. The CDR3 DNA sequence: TGTGCCAGCAGCGTAGCCAGTCCGGGGGGGGAGCTGTTTTTT.

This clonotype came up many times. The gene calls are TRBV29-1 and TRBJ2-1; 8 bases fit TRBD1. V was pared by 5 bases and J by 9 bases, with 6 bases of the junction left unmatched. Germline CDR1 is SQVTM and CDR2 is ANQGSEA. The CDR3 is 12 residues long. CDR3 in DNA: TGCAGCGTTATACAGGGGGGAAGTGAGCAGTTCTTC. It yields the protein CSVIQGGSEQFF.

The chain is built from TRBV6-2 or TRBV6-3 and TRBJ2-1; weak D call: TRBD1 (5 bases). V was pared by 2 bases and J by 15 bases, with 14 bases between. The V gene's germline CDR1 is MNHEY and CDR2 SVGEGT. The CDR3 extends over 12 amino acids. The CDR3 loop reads CASSYRVSGPFF. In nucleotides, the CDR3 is TGTGCCAGCAGTTACAGAGTGTCAGGGCCGTTCTTC.

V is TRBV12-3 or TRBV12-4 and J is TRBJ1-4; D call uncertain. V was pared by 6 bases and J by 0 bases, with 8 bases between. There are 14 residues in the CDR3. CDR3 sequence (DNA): TGTGCCAGCAGCCCACCAACAACTAATGAAAAACTGTTTTTT. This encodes CASSPPTTNEKLFF.

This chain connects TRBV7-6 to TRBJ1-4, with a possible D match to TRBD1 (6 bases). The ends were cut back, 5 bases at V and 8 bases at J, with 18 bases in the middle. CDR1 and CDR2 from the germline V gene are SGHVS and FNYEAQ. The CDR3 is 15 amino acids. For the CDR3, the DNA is TGTGCCAGCAGCACCCCGACAGGAGGAAAAGAAAAACTGTTTTTT. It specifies CASSTPTGGKEKLFF.